This T cell receptor beta chain derives from a study of T and B cells in COVID-19 patients. Whole-study context: Blood was sampled from COVID-19 patients who were either actively infected or recovered. Study outcomes and limitations: Highly clonal in active COVID-19, TRB repertoires exceeded healthy-donor diversity and richness at recovery. There were some 2,500 TCR clusters exclusive to the recovered cohort, approximately 34 with low generation probability.

By sample share, this clonotype is medium-sized. What it binds is not known. Germline V gene data show CDR1 as MNHNS and CDR2 as SASEGT. CDR3 length: 16 residues. Trimming cost V 8 bases and J 5 bases, with 21 bases left between them. Blood genomic DNA input for TRB amplification was roughly 250-500 ng. TRB rearrangements were amplified by multiplex PCR with BIOMED2 TRB-A/B primers. TCRdb itself ran the multiplex PCR reads through MiXCR, one entry per CDR3 protein. There are roughly 7,800 distinct CDR3 sequences in the sample; about 27% occur only once, and about 17% lies in the top ten. The specimen was blood. The clonotype originates from a human donor with active COVID-19. This chain joins TRBV6-1 and TRBJ2-2; D is unclear. CDR3 amino acids: CASSLSQATVTGELFF. Written as DNA, the CDR3 is TGTGCCAGCTCCCTTTCCCAGGCTACTGTGACCGGGGAGCTGTTTTTT.